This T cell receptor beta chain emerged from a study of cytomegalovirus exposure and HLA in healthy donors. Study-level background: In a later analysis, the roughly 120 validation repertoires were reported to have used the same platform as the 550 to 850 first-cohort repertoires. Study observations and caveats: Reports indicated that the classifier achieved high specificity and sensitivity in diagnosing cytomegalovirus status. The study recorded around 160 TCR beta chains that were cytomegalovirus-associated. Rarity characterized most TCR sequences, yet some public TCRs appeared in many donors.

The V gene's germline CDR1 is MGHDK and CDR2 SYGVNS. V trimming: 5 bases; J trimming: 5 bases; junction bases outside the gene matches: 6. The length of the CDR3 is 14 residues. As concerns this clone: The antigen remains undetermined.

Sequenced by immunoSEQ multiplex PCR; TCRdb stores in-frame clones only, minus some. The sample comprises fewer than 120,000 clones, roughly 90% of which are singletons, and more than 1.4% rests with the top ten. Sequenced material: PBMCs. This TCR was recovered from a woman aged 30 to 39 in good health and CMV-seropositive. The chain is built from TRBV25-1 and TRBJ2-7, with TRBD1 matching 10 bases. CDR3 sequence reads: CASSKGQGQHEQYF. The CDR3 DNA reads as TGTGCCAGCAGTAAGGGACAGGGGCAGCACGAGCAGTACTTC.